A single sample gave rise to the 11 T cell receptor beta chains below, sequenced in a study of cytomegalovirus exposure and HLA in healthy donors. PCR employed 60 Vbeta and 13 Jbeta primers. Sequencing used immunoSEQ multiplex PCR; TCRdb keeps in-frame clones, though not all of them. This sample has roughly 88,000 clones, with approximately 80% found just once. Specimen: PBMCs. These receptors all stem from a man aged 25 to 40 in good health and CMV-seropositive.

The chain uses TRBV4-3 and TRBJ1-6; D unclear. The CDR3 is 14 residues long. V dropped 4 bases and J dropped 6 bases, with 10 bases sitting between them. Germline CDR1 LGHNA, CDR2 YSLEER. As DNA, the CDR3 is TGCGCCAGCAGCCTCGGCAGGTCTAATTCACCCCTCCACTTT. Protein sequence: CASSLGRSNSPLHF.

This sequence joins TRBV6-5 and TRBJ1-2, with 7 bases that match TRBD1. Germline values: CDR1 MNHEY, CDR2 SVGAGI. Trimming took 6 bases from V and 0 from J; bases not matched to a gene: 7. The CDR3 length is 15 residues. The DNA of the CDR3 is TGTGCCAGCAGACGCGGACAGGAAGCTAACTATGGCTACACCTTC. Translation gives CASRRGQEANYGYTF.

The DNA of the CDR3 is TGTGCCAGCAGTGAATTACAGCTTAATGAAAAACTGTTTTTT. This encodes CASSELQLNEKLFF. The genes are TRBV6-1 and TRBJ1-4; unclear D gene. The CDR3 totals 14 residues. Deletions cut 2 bases from V and 4 bases from J, with 8 bases between. The germline V gene has CDR1 MNHNS and CDR2 SASEGT.

V and J are TRBV9 and TRBJ2-3; D ambiguous. The ends were cut back, 0 bases at V and 6 bases at J, with 14 bases in the middle. This CDR3 region has 15 residues. Germline assignment: CDR1 SGDLS and CDR2 YYNGEE. The CDR3 is CASSVVPGRMDTQYF. CDR3 bases: TGTGCCAGCAGCGTAGTTCCAGGCCGGATGGATACGCAGTATTTT.

The CDR3 bases are TGTGCCAGCAGCCCATCTGACCGGGACTTTTTGGCAGATACGCAGTATTTT. It translates to CASSPSDRDFLADTQYF. The chain uses TRBV4-2 and TRBJ2-3; D is possibly TRBD2 (6 bases). From germline, CDR1 is LGHNA and CDR2 YNFKEQ. The CDR3 has 17 residues. The germline V and J ends were trimmed by 4 bases and 4 bases, with 21 bases remaining between them.

The CDR3 spells CASSLAPTGLNTGELFF. Written as DNA, the CDR3 is TGTGCCAGCAGTTTAGCTCCGACAGGCTTGAACACCGGGGAGCTGTTTTTT. The chain links TRBV28 to TRBJ2-2; D possibly corresponds to TRBD1 (6 bases). The CDR3 is made up of 17 amino acids. Trimming shortened V by 2 bases and J by 1 base, and 14 bases separated the two germline ends. Looked up from germline, CDR1 is MDHEN and CDR2 is SYDVKM.

This sequence joins TRBV28 and TRBJ2-7, with D maybe TRBD2 (5 bases). The CDR3 extends over 12 amino acids. CDR1 and CDR2 (germline): MDHEN, SYDVKM. The V gene lost 3 bases and the J gene lost 6 bases, with 9 bases spanning the gap. CDR3 region: CASSLSGGEQYV. The CDR3 DNA follows: TGTGCCAGCAGTTTGTCCGGAGGCGAGCAGTACGTC.

With regard to this clone: The same CDR3 arises from other DNA sequences in this sample as well. J is TRBJ1-4 and V is TRBV5-1; 9 bases are shared with TRBD1. The CDR3 length is 13 residues. Germline CDR1 SGHRS, CDR2 YFSETQ. The trim removed 5 bases at V and 8 bases at J, leaving 4 bases unmatched. CDR3 sequence (DNA): TGCGCCAGCAGACCCGGACAGGGGGAAAAACTGTTTTTT. Amino acids: CASRPGQGEKLFF.

This chain links TRBV5-1 with TRBJ2-3; the match to TRBD2 covers 11 bases. The CDR3 consists of 13 residues. Germline-derived CDR1 and CDR2 are SGHRS and YFSETQ. J was trimmed by 6 bases and V by 5 bases; bases with no gene match: 2. This chain's CDR3 is CASSWTSGDTQYF. CDR3 DNA: TGCGCCAGCAGTTGGACTAGCGGGGATACGCAGTATTTT.

The chain employs TRBV11-3 and TRBJ2-1; 11 positions match TRBD2. The germline CDR1 and CDR2 sequences are SGHNT and YENEEA. Trimming took 5 bases from V and 5 from J; bases not matched to a gene: 5. The CDR3 is made up of 15 amino acids. The CDR3 DNA sequence: TGTGCCAGCAGCGCGACTAGCGGGGAGCACAATGAGCAGTTCTTC. Encoded protein: CASSATSGEHNEQFF.

J is TRBJ2-1 and V is TRBV9, with TRBD2 matching 8 bases. Germline values: CDR1 SGDLS, CDR2 YYNGEE. The CDR3 is made up of 15 amino acids. The V and J ends lost 2 bases and 6 bases, in that order; junction bases with no gene match: 7. CDR3 DNA sequence: TGTGCCAGCAGCGTGGGGGCGGGAGGCCCCAATGAGCAGTTCTTC. Translation gives CASSVGAGGPNEQFF.